This T cell receptor beta chain stems from a study of CD8+ T cells in alopecia areata. Whole-study findings and limits: Scalp specimens additionally yield sequences from normal skin's resident alphabeta T cells. Clarity of TCR sharing across patients fell short of that in mice, possibly HLA-related.

A word on this clone: The antigen remains unidentified.

Extracted RNA was reverse transcribed into cDNA, the sequencing template. Using immunoSEQ multiplex PCR, the repertoire was profiled, and TCRdb retains in-frame clones only, with some absent. The table includes over 100,000 clones, around 49% detected once. This CDR3 contains 14 residues. Trimming stripped 2 bases from V and 3 bases from J, with 12 bases between. From germline, CDR1 is GTSNPN and CDR2 SVGIG (reference sequence). The TCR originated in a human donor with alopecia areata. Sequenced here: CD8+ T cells sorted from blood, sampled at week 0. This chain links TRBV30 with TRBJ2-3; D tentatively fits TRBD1 or TRBD2 (7 bases each). In DNA, the CDR3 is TGTGCCTGGAGTCTGCAGGGGGGGACAGATACGCAGTATTTT. It is translated as CAWSLQGGTDTQYF.